The 18 T cell receptor beta chains in this list originate from one sample, sequenced in a study of shared clonotypes between healthy human individuals. Profiled with immunoSEQ multiplex PCR; TCRdb holds only in-frame clones, not every one. The table includes approximately 1,000,000 clones, roughly 74% detected once. The sample was memory CD4+ T cells from PBMCs. This sample's subset: CD45RA-negative fraction. The receptor source for this set is a man between 18 and 29 years old in good health. Some clones in this sample may be carry-over from other donors' samples.

The J gene is TRBJ1-4, the V gene TRBV5-4, with D possibly matching TRBD1 (6 bases). Germline assignment: CDR1 SGHNT and CDR2 YYREEE (reference sequence). The CDR3 length is 16 residues. V lost 0 bases to trimming and J lost 6 bases, with 15 bases between them. The CDR3 sequence: CASSLAGGGRDEKLFF. The CDR3, as DNA: TGTGCCAGCAGCTTGGCCGGCGGGGGCAGGGATGAAAAACTGTTTTTT.

This sequence joins TRBV19 and TRBJ2-2; 10 nucleotides align to TRBD1. J lost 3 bases, V lost 7 bases, and 8 bases had no gene match. Germline V gene data show CDR1 as LNHDA and CDR2 as SQIVND (reference sequence). The CDR3 is 16 amino acids. As DNA, the CDR3 is TGTGCCAGTATCCATCCCGGGACAGGGGACACCGGGGAGCTGTTTTTT. It codes for CASIHPGTGDTGELFF.

The chain recombines TRBV7-8 with TRBJ1-1; TRBD1 matches at 8 bases. The germline V gene has CDR1 SGHVS and CDR2 FQNEAQ. This CDR3 is built from 15 residues. With 5 bases clipped from V and 4 bases from J, the junction kept 9 bases outside the gene matches. The CDR3 DNA follows: TGTGCCAGCAGCCAAGGACAGGGAGAACTCACTGAAGCTTTCTTT. Its translation: CASSQGQGELTEAFF.

As DNA, the CDR3 is TGCGCCAGCCAGGCCGAGGGTAGCAATCAGCCCCAGCATTTT. Protein: CASQAEGSNQPQHF. This chain joins TRBV5-1 and TRBJ1-5; no clear D. The V and J ends lost 7 bases and 0 bases respectively, with 11 bases between them. CDR3 length: 14 amino acids. Germline V gene lookup returns CDR1 SGHRS and CDR2 YFSETQ.

The chain is built from TRBV27 and TRBJ1-1; 7 positions match TRBD1. In germline, CDR1 is MNHEY, CDR2 SMNVEV (reference sequence). Unmatched junction bases numbered 11, after V lost 4 bases and J lost 3 bases. The CDR3 has 16 residues. CDR3: CASSSRQGREHTEAFF. CDR3 nucleotides: TGTGCCAGCAGTTCCCGACAGGGCCGTGAACACACTGAAGCTTTCTTT.

The chain joins TRBV6-5 to TRBJ1-1; 9 bases map to TRBD1. Trimming took 0 bases from V and 7 from J; bases not matched to a gene: 9. The germline gives CDR1 MNHEY, CDR2 SVGAGI. The CDR3 is 16 residues long. CDR3 nucleotides: TGTGCCAGCAGTTACTCGAATCCGGGACAGGGAGTTGAAGCTTTCTTT. As protein: CASSYSNPGQGVEAFF.

This clone has a handful of counts. The chain recombines TRBV12-5 with TRBJ1-1, with 8 positions matching TRBD1. The germline gives CDR1 LGHNT, CDR2 FRNRAP. The CDR3 spans 15 residues. V dropped 4 bases and J dropped 3; count of bases not matched to a gene: 7. This CDR3 reads CASGSQGALHTEAFF. The CDR3 coding sequence is TGTGCTAGTGGTTCGCAGGGGGCTCTTCACACTGAAGCTTTCTTT.

The chain links TRBV5-1 to TRBJ2-3; 8 nucleotides line up with TRBD2. The V segment lost 3 bases and the J segment 0 bases; nucleotides outside the gene matches: 6. Germline lookup yields CDR1 SGHRS and CDR2 YFSETQ. CDR3 length equals 16 residues. The DNA for the CDR3 is TGCGCCAGCAGCTACTGGGCGGGAGGTAGCACAGATACGCAGTATTTT. Its translation: CASSYWAGGSTDTQYF.

The V and J genes are TRBV6-1 and TRBJ2-7; tentatively, D is TRBD1 or TRBD2 (5 bases each). The length of the CDR3 is 19 residues. V lost 2 bases and J lost 2, with 25 bases in between. CDR1 MNHNS and CDR2 SASEGT come from the germline V gene. The CDR3 reads CASSERGAIRGSPPYEQYF. In DNA, the CDR3 is TGTGCCAGCAGTGAAAGGGGAGCGATAAGAGGGAGCCCCCCCTACGAGCAGTACTTC.

The chain has TRBV11-2 and TRBJ2-1, with D perhaps assigned TRBD1 or TRBD2 (5 bases each). V shed 5 bases and J shed 15 bases, with 23 bases lying between them. This CDR3 has 14 residues. Germline values: CDR1 SGHAT, CDR2 FQNNGV. CDR3 region: CASSRGAEPHPLFF. The CDR3 DNA reads as TGTGCCAGCAGCCGAGGGGCCGAGCCCCACCCCCTGTTCTTC.

CDR3 region: CASSLDLNRIQLHEQYF. Written as DNA, the CDR3 is TGTGCCAGCAGCTTAGATCTAAACCGGATTCAACTCCACGAGCAGTACTTC. J is TRBJ2-7 and V is TRBV11-2; D gene unclear. The CDR3 covers 17 residues. The ends were cut back, 0 bases at V and 5 bases at J, with 20 bases in the middle. Germline V lookup: CDR1 SGHAT, CDR2 FQNNGV.

This clone was observed a few times. This rearrangement joins TRBV19 to TRBJ1-2, with D maybe TRBD1 (5 bases). The length of the CDR3 is 13 residues. The V and J ends lost 10 bases and 1 base respectively, with 13 bases between them. CDR1 and CDR2 from the germline V gene are LNHDA and SQIVND (reference sequence). The CDR3 coding sequence is TGTGCCACCCGGGACGGATTTAACTATGGCTACACCTTC. Protein: CATRDGFNYGYTF.

The rearrangement links TRBV18 to TRBJ2-3, with 8 bases fitting TRBD2. V lost 6 bases, J lost 0 bases, and 8 bases stayed unmatched. In germline, CDR1 is KGHSH, CDR2 LQKENI. This CDR3 is built from 16 residues. CDR3 sequence reads: CASSPTSGQSTDTQYF. CDR3 bases: TGTGCCAGCTCGCCTACTAGCGGCCAGAGCACAGATACGCAGTATTTT.

The chain uses TRBV27 and TRBJ1-2; D gene ambiguous. The germline V gene encodes CDR1 MNHEY and CDR2 SMNVEV (reference sequence). The germline V and J ends were trimmed by 5 bases and 0 bases, with 13 bases remaining between them. The CDR3 is 15 residues long. CDR3 DNA: TGTGCCAGCAGTGCCCGGGCCGAGGCTAACTATGGCTACACCTTC. Protein sequence: CASSARAEANYGYTF.

The chain has TRBV27 and TRBJ2-1; the D is unclear. Germline V gene lookup returns CDR1 MNHEY and CDR2 SMNVEV (reference sequence). V was shortened by 3 bases and J by 0 bases, with 15 bases between the two germline ends. The CDR3 covers 17 residues. The CDR3 spells CASSFGLVRSSYNEQFF. In DNA, the CDR3 is TGTGCCAGCAGTTTCGGTCTAGTCCGAAGCTCCTACAATGAGCAGTTCTTC.

The chain uses TRBV19 and TRBJ2-5; 7 nucleotides line up with TRBD1. The V segment lost 6 bases and the J segment 3 bases; nucleotides outside the gene matches: 4. Germline V CDR1 and CDR2: LNHDA, SQIVND (reference sequence). This CDR3 is 13 amino acids long. CDR3 sequence (DNA): TGTGCCAGTAGCCTGGGACAGAAAGAGACCCAGTACTTC. Translating it yields CASSLGQKETQYF.

The chain links TRBV7-2 to TRBJ2-7; 7 nucleotides line up with TRBD1. With V trimmed by 5 bases and J by 5 bases, 12 bases remained unmatched. The CDR3 runs 15 residues. CDR1 and CDR2 (germline): SGHTA, FQGNSA. Here the CDR3 reads CASSRFRTGGNEQYF. In DNA form, the CDR3 reads TGTGCCAGCAGCAGATTTAGGACAGGTGGGAACGAGCAGTACTTC.

This clone was seen only a few times. A much larger clonotype is one base distant, so this may be a read error. Distinct nucleotide sequences in the sample also encode this CDR3. This rearrangement joins TRBV9 to TRBJ1-5; D is perhaps TRBD1 (6 bases). The CDR3 contains 13 residues. Germline CDR1 SGDLS, CDR2 YYNGEE. V lost 3 bases, J lost 2 bases, and 6 bases lay in between. The CDR3 loop reads CASSGTGNQPQHF. The DNA for the CDR3 is TGTGCCAGCAGCGGGACAGGCAATCAGCCCCAGCATTTT.